This T cell receptor (beta chain) emerged from a study of neurological immune-mediated disorders. Per the germline V gene, CDR1 is SNHLY and CDR2 is FYNNEI. V was shortened by 6 bases and J by 9 bases, with 21 bases between the two germline ends. The CDR3 consists of 14 residues. Per sequencing run, 15-18 subjects together gave over 170 million TCR-beta sequences. TCRdb ran MiXCR on the 5' RACE reads and lists one entry per CDR3 protein. Counted here are around 64,000 distinct CDR3 sequences, about an eighth occurring once; the ten biggest clones make up approximately 11%. The sequence was obtained from a woman aged 55-70 years with HTLV-1-associated myelopathy (HAM/TSP). The rearrangement uses TRBV2 and TRBJ2-7; D perhaps matches TRBD2 (6 bases). The sequenced sample consisted of PBMCs. CDR3 in amino acids: CASRAGKGVAAQYF. The DNA of the CDR3 is TGTGCCAGCAGGGCGGGAAAAGGGGTAGCTGCGCAGTACTTC. The full variable domain, completed using reference TRBV2 and TRBJ2-7, is EPEVTQTPSHQVTQMGQEVILRCVPISNHLYFYWYRQILGQKVEFLVSFYNNEISEKSEIFDDQFSVERPDGSNFTLKIRSTKLEDSAMYFCASRAGKGVAAQYFGPGTRLTVT.